The T cell receptor (beta chain) under discussion was sequenced for a study of tumor and adjacent non-tumor tissue in lung cancer. Study-level background: Histology: about a dozen adenocarcinoma, a couple of squamous cell carcinoma, 1 small cell lung cancer. On average, productive TCRbeta reads reached roughly 4.2 million per sample.

Trimming cost V 0 bases and J 14 bases, with 24 bases left between them. This CDR3 spans 16 amino acids. CDR1 is MNHNS, CDR2 SASEGT, per germline. This sample's RNA came from whole unsorted tissue. Comment on this clonotype: What it binds is not known.

Study observations and caveats: Tumor repertoires had a smaller top 100 clone share than normal lung.

Three rounds of nested PCR, following a modified ARM-PCR protocol, produced the TCRbeta library. Using its own MiXCR run on the multiplex PCR reads, TCRdb lists one record per CDR3 protein. Of roughly 70,000 distinct CDR3 sequences detected, about 80% appear once; the ten largest clones hold 25% to 30%. This sequence was found in a man aged 60 to 75 with non-small cell lung cancer. The chain uses TRBV6-1 and TRBJ2-3, with D possibly TRBD2 on 6 matching bases. The sequenced material came from lung tumor tissue. The CDR3 region has the DNA TGTGCCAGCAGTGAAGCGGGGACTCGACGAACAGATACACGGTATTTT. It specifies CASSEAGTRRTDTRYF.